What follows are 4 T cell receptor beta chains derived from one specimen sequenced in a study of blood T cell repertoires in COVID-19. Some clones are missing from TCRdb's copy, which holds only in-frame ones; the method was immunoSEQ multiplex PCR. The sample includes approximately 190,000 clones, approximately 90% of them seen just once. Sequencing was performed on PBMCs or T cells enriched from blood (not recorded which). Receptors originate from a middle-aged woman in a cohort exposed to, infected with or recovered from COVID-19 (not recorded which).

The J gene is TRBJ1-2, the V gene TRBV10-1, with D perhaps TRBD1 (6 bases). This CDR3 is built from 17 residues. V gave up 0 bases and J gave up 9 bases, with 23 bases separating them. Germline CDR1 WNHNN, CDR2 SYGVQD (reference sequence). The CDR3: CASSESRSGTQSKCYTF. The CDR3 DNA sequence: TGCGCCAGCAGTGAGTCGCGGTCCGGGACACAATCCAAGTGCTACACCTTC.

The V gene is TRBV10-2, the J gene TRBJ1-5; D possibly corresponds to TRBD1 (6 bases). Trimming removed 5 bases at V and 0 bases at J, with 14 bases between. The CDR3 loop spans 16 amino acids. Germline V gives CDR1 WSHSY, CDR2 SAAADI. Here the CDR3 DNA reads TGCGCCAGCAGTCCCGGTCCAGGGGATAGCAATCAGCCCCAGCATTTT. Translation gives CASSPGPGDSNQPQHF.

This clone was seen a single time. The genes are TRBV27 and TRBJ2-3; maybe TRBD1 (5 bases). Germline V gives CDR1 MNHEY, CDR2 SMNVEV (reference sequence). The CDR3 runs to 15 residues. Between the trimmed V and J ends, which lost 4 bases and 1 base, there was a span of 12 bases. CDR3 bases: TGTGCCAGCAGTTCGATTAGCAGGGGCACAGATACGCAGTATTTT. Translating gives CASSSISRGTDTQYF.

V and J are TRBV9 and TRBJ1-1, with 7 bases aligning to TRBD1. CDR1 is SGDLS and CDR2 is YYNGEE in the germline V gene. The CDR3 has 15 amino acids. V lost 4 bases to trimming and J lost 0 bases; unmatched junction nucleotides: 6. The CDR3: CASSPRGRLNTEAFF. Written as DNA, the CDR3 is TGTGCCAGCAGCCCTAGGGGGCGGTTGAACACTGAAGCTTTCTTT.